A single sample is the source of the 19 T cell receptor beta chains below, sequenced in a study of PD-1 blockade in classical Hodgkin lymphoma (dated by TCRdb to about 2020). Libraries came from the immunoSEQ multiplex PCR assay. TCRdb stores this immuneACCESS table with in-frame sequences only. Part of the clones is absent; in the studies checked, under half of the shortfall reflects unresolved V genes, and no reason is known for the rest. The sample table holds tens of thousands of clones, of which 82% were seen once. Jointly, the top ten make up more than 9% of the sample. According to the study, the label for this sample's time point signals: cycle 2 day 1 (C2D1) of nivolumab. Relapse after autologous stem cell transplantation had occurred in all trial patients, and cohorts A, B and C were distinguished by prior brentuximab vedotin exposure. This sample comprised peripheral blood mononuclear cells (PBMCs), obtained before the second cycle of nivolumab. These TCRs come from a human donor with classical Hodgkin lymphoma.

The gene calls are TRBV4-2 and TRBJ1-1, with D possibly TRBD1 on 5 matching bases. CDR1 and CDR2 from the germline V gene are LGHNA and YNFKEQ. Deletions cut 4 bases from V and 4 bases from J, with 19 bases between. The CDR3 is 16 amino acids. CDR3: CASSPFVGGRGTEAFF. CDR3 coding DNA: TGTGCCAGCAGCCCCTTTGTTGGGGGTCGAGGCACTGAAGCTTTCTTT.

The chain couples TRBV4-2 to TRBJ2-2, with no clear D. V lost 0 bases and J lost 4, with 18 bases in between. Germline V gene data show CDR1 as LGHNA and CDR2 as YNFKEQ. The length of the CDR3 is 18 residues. The chain's CDR3 is CASSQDPWWSASTGELFF. In DNA form, the CDR3 reads TGTGCCAGCAGCCAAGACCCCTGGTGGTCAGCAAGCACCGGGGAGCTGTTTTTT.

This clone was observed once. This sequence joins TRBV7-8 and TRBJ2-7; 9 bases align to TRBD2. V was pared by 8 bases and J by 2 bases, with 7 bases of the junction left unmatched. CDR3 length: 14 residues. Germline-derived CDR1 and CDR2 are SGHVS and FQNEAQ. CDR3 coding DNA: TGTGCCAGCCTGCCAGCGGGGGGTCCCTACGAGCAGTACTTC. Translated: CASLPAGGPYEQYF.

The rearrangement joins TRBV6-6 to TRBJ1-1; 7 bases are a match to TRBD1. The V gene end was trimmed by 0 bases and the J gene end by 1 base; junction bases not matched to a gene: 5. The CDR3 contains 16 residues. Per the germline V gene, CDR1 is MNHNY and CDR2 is SVGAGI (reference sequence). The CDR3 protein is CASSYSGGAPNTEAFF. The CDR3 DNA reads TGTGCCAGCAGTTACTCAGGGGGCGCCCCGAACACTGAAGCTTTCTTT.

The V and J genes are TRBV9 and TRBJ1-3; D call uncertain. From germline, CDR1 is SGDLS and CDR2 YYNGEE. V was trimmed by 3 bases and J by 1 base, leaving 11 bases between them. The CDR3 runs to 15 residues. The CDR3 coding sequence is TGTGCCAGCAGCGCTTACCAAAGGTCTGGAAACACCATATATTTT. Amino acid sequence: CASSAYQRSGNTIYF.

The chain links TRBV27 to TRBJ2-1; 8 bases are shared with TRBD2. V shed 5 bases, J shed 7 bases, and the junction held 4 bases outside the gene matches. From germline, CDR1 is MNHEY and CDR2 SMNVEV (reference sequence). This CDR3 contains 13 residues. The CDR3 coding sequence is TGTGCCAGCAGTCCGAGCGGGGGTAATGAGCAGTTCTTC. Protein sequence: CASSPSGGNEQFF.

This sequence joins TRBV7-9 and TRBJ2-7; D is possibly TRBD2 (5 bases). This CDR3 has 14 amino acids. From germline, CDR1 is SEHNR and CDR2 FQNEAQ (reference sequence). Trimming stripped 5 bases from V and 3 bases from J, with 14 bases between. The CDR3 coding sequence is TGTGCCAGCAGCCCCCCCGAGGGTTTCTACGAGCAGTACTTC. As protein: CASSPPEGFYEQYF.

V is TRBV28 and J is TRBJ1-5, with TRBD1 matching over 10 bases. V gave up 6 bases and J gave up 2 bases; unmatched junction bases: 4. CDR3 length: 15 amino acids. The germline gives CDR1 MDHEN, CDR2 SYDVKM. DNA of the CDR3: TGTGCCAGCAGCCCCGGGACAGGGGGCAATCAGCCCCAGCATTTT. It yields the protein CASSPGTGGNQPQHF.

CDR3 nucleotides: TGTGCCAGTAGGAGAGGGGCGGCAGGGGCGTCGAACACTGAAGCTTTCTTT. It yields the protein CASRRGAAGASNTEAFF. J is TRBJ1-1 and V is TRBV19, with a weak D call TRBD1 (6 bases). This CDR3 comprises 17 residues. Germline values: CDR1 LNHDA, CDR2 SQIVND (reference sequence). V lost 6 bases, J lost 1 base, and 21 bases lay in between.

This clone has a single count. The chain joins TRBV5-4 to TRBJ2-3; TRBD1 is a possible D gene (5 bases). CDR1 and CDR2 (germline): SGHNT, YYREEE (reference sequence). This CDR3 is 13 amino acids long. V was trimmed by 3 bases and J by 5 bases, leaving 10 bases between them. CDR3 sequence: CASSSRQGDTQYF. CDR3 nucleotides: TGTGCCAGCAGCTCACGGCAGGGAGATACGCAGTATTTT.

The chain uses TRBV2 and TRBJ2-2; 8 bases match TRBD1. The CDR3 is 15 amino acids. Germline CDR1 reads SNHLY; CDR2 reads FYNNEI. Unmatched junction bases numbered 8, after V lost 7 bases and J lost 4 bases. The DNA for the CDR3 is TGTGCCAGCACCCGACAGGGGCTCCGCACCGGGGAGCTGTTTTTT. Its protein is CASTRQGLRTGELFF.

This clone was observed a handful of times. V usage is TRBV28 and J usage is TRBJ1-2, with 7 bases lining up with TRBD1. The germline gives CDR1 MDHEN, CDR2 SYDVKM. The J segment lost 4 bases and the V segment lost 3 bases, leaving 8 bases of the junction unmatched. CDR3 size: 15 residues. The CDR3 nucleotides read TGTGCCAGCAGTTTCCCTCATGAGGGGGCCTATGGCTACACCTTC. It codes for CASSFPHEGAYGYTF.

The J gene is TRBJ2-5, the V gene TRBV7-9; TRBD1 is a possible D gene (6 bases). Germline CDR1 reads SEHNR; CDR2 reads FQNEAQ (reference sequence). The CDR3 has 11 residues. The CDR3 bases are TGTGCTACCCGGACAGAAGAGACCCAGTACTTC. Translated, it gives CATRTEETQYF.

The chain recombines TRBV4-3 with TRBJ1-3; D perhaps matches TRBD1 (5 bases). This CDR3 region has 15 residues. The germline V and J ends were trimmed by 1 base and 8 bases, with 15 bases remaining between them. Germline V gene lookup returns CDR1 LGHNA and CDR2 YSLEER. The CDR3 nucleotides read TGCGCCAGCAGCCAAGGGGACCCCGCTGTGGACACCATATATTTT. It is translated as CASSQGDPAVDTIYF.

The chain links TRBV7-3 to TRBJ2-5; D possibly uses TRBD1 or TRBD2 (5 bases each). Trimming took 2 bases from V and 1 from J, leaving 5 bases between them. The CDR3 totals 13 residues. The V gene's germline CDR1 is SGHTA and CDR2 FQGTGA. The DNA for the CDR3 is TGTGCCAGCAGCTTAGGGACCCAAGAGACCCAGTACTTC. Its protein product is CASSLGTQETQYF.

This clone was counted between two and nine times. This chain links TRBV28 with TRBJ1-6; D not certain. The CDR3 sequence is 13 residues long. Deletions cut 6 bases from V and 0 bases from J, with 3 bases between. CDR1 MDHEN and CDR2 SYDVKM come from the germline V gene. The DNA of the CDR3 is TGTGCCAGCAGCCCCTCCTATAATTCACCCCTCCACTTT. Translated, it gives CASSPSYNSPLHF.

V and J are TRBV7-2 and TRBJ1-2, with TRBD1 identical over 10 bases. Germline values: CDR1 SGHTA, CDR2 FQGNSA. CDR3 length: 16 amino acids. The J segment lost 5 bases and the V segment lost 1 base, leaving 7 bases of the junction unmatched. In nucleotides, the CDR3 is TGTGCCAGCAGCTTAGACGCGGGACAGGGGCTTTATGGCTACACCTTC. Amino acid sequence: CASSLDAGQGLYGYTF.

Only a few counts were recorded for this clone. The V call is TRBV5-8, the J call TRBJ1-1; D ambiguous. The CDR3 contains 13 residues. Germline CDR1 is SGHTS and CDR2 is YDEGEE. The germline V and J ends were trimmed by 5 bases and 1 base, with 9 bases remaining between them. CDR3 residues: CASSWEGNTEAFF. CDR3 coding DNA: TGTGCCAGCAGTTGGGAGGGGAACACTGAAGCTTTCTTT.

The chain joins TRBV5-6 to TRBJ1-1; D perhaps matches TRBD1 (6 bases). The ends were cut back, 3 bases at V and 5 bases at J, with 11 bases in the middle. The CDR3 length is 13 residues. CDR1 is SGHDT and CDR2 is YYEEEE in the germline V gene. The CDR3 bases are TGTGCCAGCAGCTATCAGGGGTTAACTGAAGCTTTCTTT. Its protein product is CASSYQGLTEAFF.